A selection of T cell receptor beta chains follows, all from one sample in a study of CD8+ T cells in alopecia areata. Data came from immunoSEQ multiplex PCR; TCRdb stores just in-frame clones and leaves some out. The data contain 200,000 to 250,000 clones, about two fifths of them seen just once; the ten biggest clones take up almost 0.5%. This sample comprised CD4+ T cells sorted from blood, obtained at approximately week 30, from a patient treated with tofacitinib. These receptor sequences come from a human donor with alopecia areata. Both conserved end residues are part of each CDR3. Fields, in order: clone size, J gene, D gene, V gene, CDR3 DNA, CDR3 protein. A D gene is named only where the DNA matches it firmly. Expanded clones get a size class; other rows say once, few or many, or leave the size out.

clone_size: few
j_call: TRBJ2-3
d_call: -
v_call: TRBV11-2
cdr3_nt: TGTGCCAGCAGCCGCCAAGGGGGCACAGATACGCAGTATTTT
cdr3_aa: CASSRQGGTDTQYF

clone_size: few
j_call: TRBJ2-7
d_call: TRBD2
v_call: TRBV27
cdr3_nt: TGTGCCAGCAGTGGAGCGGGAGAGGTCTCCTACGAGCAGTACTTC
cdr3_aa: CASSGAGEVSYEQYF

clone_size: -
j_call: TRBJ2-3
d_call: TRBD2
v_call: TRBV9
cdr3_nt: TGTGCCAGCAGCCTCGGGAACGGGGGGGCGACAGATACGCAGTATTTT
cdr3_aa: CASSLGNGGATDTQYF

clone_size: -
j_call: TRBJ1-2
d_call: -
v_call: TRBV7-2
cdr3_nt: TGTGCCAGCAGCTTAAACAGGGACTATGGCTACACCTTC
cdr3_aa: CASSLNRDYGYTF

clone_size: -
j_call: TRBJ2-1
d_call: TRBD1
v_call: TRBV7-3
cdr3_nt: TGTGCCAGCAGCTCCCGACAGGGGAGCAATGAGCAGTTCTTC
cdr3_aa: CASSSRQGSNEQFF

clone_size: few
j_call: TRBJ1-2
d_call: -
v_call: TRBV2
cdr3_nt: TGTGCCAGCAGTGTAACCCTTAGGGCTGGCTACACCTTC
cdr3_aa: CASSVTLRAGYTF

clone_size: few
j_call: TRBJ2-1
d_call: -
v_call: TRBV5-8
cdr3_nt: TGTGCCAGCAGCGTGCAAAGGTATGAGCAGTTCTTC
cdr3_aa: CASSVQRYEQFF

clone_size: -
j_call: TRBJ2-5
d_call: TRBD1
v_call: TRBV9
cdr3_nt: TGTGCCAGCAGCGCCCGGACAGGCCGGGGAGAGACCCAGTACTTC
cdr3_aa: CASSARTGRGETQYF

clone_size: -
j_call: TRBJ2-2
d_call: -
v_call: TRBV30
cdr3_nt: TGTGCCTGGAGAGAGGGTCCGGACACCGGGGAGCTGTTTTTT
cdr3_aa: CAWREGPDTGELFF

clone_size: -
j_call: TRBJ2-3
d_call: -
v_call: TRBV19
cdr3_nt: TGTGCCAGTTCTTCACTGAGCAGCACAGATACGCAGTATTTT
cdr3_aa: CASSSLSSTDTQYF

clone_size: few
j_call: TRBJ2-7
d_call: -
v_call: TRBV7-2
cdr3_nt: TGTGCCAGCAGCCCATCCTCTGTCTACGAGCAGTACTTC
cdr3_aa: CASSPSSVYEQYF

clone_size: -
j_call: TRBJ2-1
d_call: -
v_call: TRBV4-1
cdr3_nt: TGCGCCAGCAGCCACCTCGGAGTAGCGAGCAATGAGCAGTTCTTC
cdr3_aa: CASSHLGVASNEQFF

clone_size: -
j_call: TRBJ1-5
d_call: TRBD1
v_call: TRBV6-6
cdr3_nt: TGTGCCAGCAGTTCCGGGACAGGGGGTAATCAGCCCCAGCATTTT
cdr3_aa: CASSSGTGGNQPQHF

clone_size: few
j_call: TRBJ1-4
d_call: -
v_call: TRBV14
cdr3_nt: TGTGCCAGCAGCCAAGATAGAATCAGTAATGAAAAACTGTTTTTT
cdr3_aa: CASSQDRISNEKLFF

clone_size: many
j_call: TRBJ2-7
d_call: TRBD1
v_call: TRBV11-2
cdr3_nt: TGTGCCAGCAGGTTAGCGGTAGACAGGGGGAACGAGCAGTACTTC
cdr3_aa: CASRLAVDRGNEQYF

clone_size: -
j_call: TRBJ1-1
d_call: -
v_call: TRBV5-6
cdr3_nt: TGTGCCAGCAGCGGCCCGACTGACATGAACACTGAAGCTTTCTTT
cdr3_aa: CASSGPTDMNTEAFF

clone_size: -
j_call: TRBJ1-5
d_call: TRBD1
v_call: TRBV7-6
cdr3_nt: TGTGCCAGCAGCCTTCGACAGGGAAATCAGCCCCAGCATTTT
cdr3_aa: CASSLRQGNQPQHF

clone_size: -
j_call: TRBJ1-6
d_call: -
v_call: TRBV2
cdr3_nt: TGTGCCAGCAGTGGATGGAGGGAGACCCCCCTCCACTTT
cdr3_aa: CASSGWRETPLHF

clone_size: -
j_call: TRBJ2-7
d_call: -
v_call: TRBV28
cdr3_nt: TGTGCCACCACCGGACAGTCCTACGAGCAGTACTTC
cdr3_aa: CATTGQSYEQYF

clone_size: -
j_call: TRBJ1-4
d_call: -
v_call: TRBV7-3
cdr3_nt: TGTGCCAGCAGTTTTACAGGGCCCGCAACTAATGAAAAACTGTTTTTT
cdr3_aa: CASSFTGPATNEKLFF

clone_size: -
j_call: TRBJ2-7
d_call: -
v_call: TRBV29-1
cdr3_nt: TGCAGCGTTGAACTGGGCCTGGGCAGCGACGAGCAGTACTTC
cdr3_aa: CSVELGLGSDEQYF

clone_size: few
j_call: TRBJ2-1
d_call: TRBD2
v_call: TRBV2
cdr3_nt: TGTGCCAGCAGTGTAGGACTAGCGGGGTCGGATGAGCAGTTCTTC
cdr3_aa: CASSVGLAGSDEQFF

clone_size: -
j_call: TRBJ2-5
d_call: TRBD1
v_call: TRBV7-7
cdr3_nt: TGTGCCAGCAGCCGCCACCAACCGGGACAGGGGGAGACCCAGTACTTC
cdr3_aa: CASSRHQPGQGETQYF

clone_size: -
j_call: TRBJ2-1
d_call: TRBD1
v_call: TRBV25-1
cdr3_nt: TGTGCCAGCAGTGAACAGGGACAGGGGTTTGGTGAGCAGTTCTTC
cdr3_aa: CASSEQGQGFGEQFF

clone_size: -
j_call: TRBJ2-3
d_call: -
v_call: TRBV27
cdr3_nt: TGTGCCAGCAAGGACAGATCCACAGATACGCAGTATTTT
cdr3_aa: CASKDRSTDTQYF

clone_size: -
j_call: TRBJ2-4
d_call: -
v_call: TRBV25-1
cdr3_nt: TGTGCCAGCAGGGGAAGGGGGGACAGAAAAAACATTCAGTACTTC
cdr3_aa: CASRGRGDRKNIQYF

clone_size: few
j_call: TRBJ2-7
d_call: -
v_call: TRBV4-1
cdr3_nt: TGCGCCAGCAGCCAAGATAGGGGAGCCGCGGGGAACGAGCAGTACTTC
cdr3_aa: CASSQDRGAAGNEQYF

clone_size: few
j_call: TRBJ2-1
d_call: -
v_call: TRBV5-1
cdr3_nt: TGCGCCAGCAGGGACACTCCTTCTTACAATGAGCAGTTCTTC
cdr3_aa: CASRDTPSYNEQFF

clone_size: -
j_call: TRBJ1-2
d_call: TRBD1
v_call: TRBV5-6
cdr3_nt: TGTGCCAGCAGCTTGTTTGACAGGGCGGCTAACTATGGCTACACCTTC
cdr3_aa: CASSLFDRAANYGYTF

clone_size: -
j_call: TRBJ2-7
d_call: -
v_call: TRBV9
cdr3_nt: TGTGCCAGCAGCTCTACAGGCTCCTACGAGCAGTACTTC
cdr3_aa: CASSSTGSYEQYF

clone_size: -
j_call: TRBJ2-3
d_call: -
v_call: TRBV30
cdr3_nt: TGTGCCTGGGCCTGGGGTGCAGATACGCAGTATTTT
cdr3_aa: CAWAWGADTQYF

clone_size: -
j_call: TRBJ1-4
d_call: -
v_call: TRBV30
cdr3_nt: TGTGCCTGGAATCGAGGGACACCGCCTGGGGGAAAACTGTTTTTT
cdr3_aa: CAWNRGTPPGGKLFF

clone_size: -
j_call: TRBJ1-2
d_call: TRBD1
v_call: TRBV30
cdr3_nt: TGTGCCTCACAGGCAAGGACAGGGGGCGATGGGAGCGGCTACACCTTC
cdr3_aa: CASQARTGGDGSGYTF

clone_size: -
j_call: TRBJ2-5
d_call: -
v_call: TRBV12-5
cdr3_nt: TGTGCTAGTGGTCCCTCTAACCAACCCGAGACCCAGTACTTC
cdr3_aa: CASGPSNQPETQYF

clone_size: -
j_call: TRBJ1-1
d_call: -
v_call: TRBV15
cdr3_nt: TGTGCCACCAGCAGAGATGGTGGAGATGAAGCTTTCTTT
cdr3_aa: CATSRDGGDEAFF

clone_size: -
j_call: TRBJ2-1
d_call: -
v_call: TRBV5-1
cdr3_nt: TGCGCCAGCAGCTTGGAGGTTAGCGTAAATGAGCAGTTCTTC
cdr3_aa: CASSLEVSVNEQFF

clone_size: few
j_call: TRBJ2-5
d_call: -
v_call: TRBV7-6
cdr3_nt: TGTGCCAGCAGCTTAGAGGTGGCCAAATTGCCAGGGGCCCAGTACTTC
cdr3_aa: CASSLEVAKLPGAQYF

clone_size: -
j_call: TRBJ2-1
d_call: TRBD2
v_call: TRBV29-1
cdr3_nt: TGCAGCGTGGACGCGGGGGTACTACTAGATGAGCAGTTCTTC
cdr3_aa: CSVDAGVLLDEQFF

clone_size: -
j_call: TRBJ1-1
d_call: TRBD1
v_call: TRBV19
cdr3_nt: TGTGCCAGTAGTAAGGACAGGGCCACTGAAGCTTTCTTT
cdr3_aa: CASSKDRATEAFF

clone_size: few
j_call: TRBJ1-3
d_call: TRBD1
v_call: TRBV9
cdr3_nt: TGTGCCAGCAGCCCACAGGGGGCTGGAAACACCATATATTTT
cdr3_aa: CASSPQGAGNTIYF

clone_size: few
j_call: TRBJ2-7
d_call: -
v_call: TRBV2
cdr3_nt: TGTGCCAGCAGGAATCCCACAACCAAACCCTACGAGCAGTACTTC
cdr3_aa: CASRNPTTKPYEQYF

clone_size: -
j_call: TRBJ2-1
d_call: -
v_call: TRBV10-3
cdr3_nt: TGTGCCAGCAGTCCTCACAATAGCGGCAACTACAATGAGCAGTTCTTC
cdr3_aa: CASSPHNSGNYNEQFF

clone_size: -
j_call: TRBJ2-1
d_call: TRBD2
v_call: TRBV4-1
cdr3_nt: TGCGCCAGCAGCCCTACGACTAGCGAATCCTACAATGAGCAGTTCTTC
cdr3_aa: CASSPTTSESYNEQFF

clone_size: few
j_call: TRBJ1-2
d_call: -
v_call: TRBV20-1
cdr3_nt: TGCAGTGCTAGAGTAAACTACTACACCTTC
cdr3_aa: CSARVNYYTF

clone_size: -
j_call: TRBJ1-1
d_call: -
v_call: TRBV30
cdr3_nt: TGTGCCTGGAGAGGGAACACTGAAGCTTTCTTT
cdr3_aa: CAWRGNTEAFF

clone_size: few
j_call: TRBJ2-1
d_call: TRBD2
v_call: TRBV4-1
cdr3_nt: TGCGCCAGCCGACTAGCGGGAAACAATGAGCAGTTCTTC
cdr3_aa: CASRLAGNNEQFF

clone_size: -
j_call: TRBJ2-3
d_call: TRBD1
v_call: TRBV5-1
cdr3_nt: TGCGCCAGCAGCTCCCGGGACAGCAGCACAGATACGCAGTATTTT
cdr3_aa: CASSSRDSSTDTQYF

clone_size: few
j_call: TRBJ1-4
d_call: TRBD1
v_call: TRBV7-9
cdr3_nt: TGTGCCAGCAGCGCACAGGGGATTGATGAAAAACTGTTTTTT
cdr3_aa: CASSAQGIDEKLFF

clone_size: once
j_call: TRBJ1-2
d_call: -
v_call: TRBV30
cdr3_nt: TGTGCCTGGAGTATACAGGGTTTTTATAACTATGGCTACACCTTC
cdr3_aa: CAWSIQGFYNYGYTF

clone_size: -
j_call: TRBJ2-5
d_call: TRBD2
v_call: TRBV5-1
cdr3_nt: TGCGCCAGCGGCGGGGGAAAAGAGACCCAGTACTTC
cdr3_aa: CASGGGKETQYF

clone_size: few
j_call: TRBJ2-7
d_call: -
v_call: TRBV11-2
cdr3_nt: TGTGCCAGCAGCTTTGCAGGCAGTGCTTTACCCTACGAGCAGTACTTC
cdr3_aa: CASSFAGSALPYEQYF

clone_size: -
j_call: TRBJ2-7
d_call: TRBD1
v_call: TRBV5-1
cdr3_nt: TGCGCCAGCAGCATACAGGGGGCCTCCTACGAGCAGTACTTC
cdr3_aa: CASSIQGASYEQYF

clone_size: -
j_call: TRBJ2-7
d_call: -
v_call: TRBV4-1
cdr3_nt: TGCGCCAGCAGCCAAGTCCATGTTTTGAACAGGGACTTTATCTCCTACGAGCAGTACTTC
cdr3_aa: CASSQVHVLNRDFISYEQYF

clone_size: -
j_call: TRBJ1-2
d_call: -
v_call: TRBV29-1
cdr3_nt: TGCAGCGTTGAAGAGGGCAGCTATGGCTACACCTTC
cdr3_aa: CSVEEGSYGYTF

clone_size: -
j_call: TRBJ1-1
d_call: -
v_call: TRBV14
cdr3_nt: TGTGCCAGCAGCCCACCCCTGGGTGGGGCTTTCTTT
cdr3_aa: CASSPPLGGAFF

clone_size: -
j_call: TRBJ2-3
d_call: TRBD1
v_call: TRBV7-9
cdr3_nt: TGTGCCAGCACCCTTGACAGGGGCACAGATACGCAGTATTTT
cdr3_aa: CASTLDRGTDTQYF

clone_size: -
j_call: TRBJ2-2
d_call: -
v_call: TRBV5-4
cdr3_nt: TGTGCCAGCAGATCGGGGGCCTCGAACACCGGGGAGCTGTTTTTT
cdr3_aa: CASRSGASNTGELFF

clone_size: few
j_call: TRBJ2-7
d_call: -
v_call: TRBV14
cdr3_nt: TGTGCCAGCAGCCAAGGGCTCCTAAGCTCCTACGAGCAGTACTTC
cdr3_aa: CASSQGLLSSYEQYF